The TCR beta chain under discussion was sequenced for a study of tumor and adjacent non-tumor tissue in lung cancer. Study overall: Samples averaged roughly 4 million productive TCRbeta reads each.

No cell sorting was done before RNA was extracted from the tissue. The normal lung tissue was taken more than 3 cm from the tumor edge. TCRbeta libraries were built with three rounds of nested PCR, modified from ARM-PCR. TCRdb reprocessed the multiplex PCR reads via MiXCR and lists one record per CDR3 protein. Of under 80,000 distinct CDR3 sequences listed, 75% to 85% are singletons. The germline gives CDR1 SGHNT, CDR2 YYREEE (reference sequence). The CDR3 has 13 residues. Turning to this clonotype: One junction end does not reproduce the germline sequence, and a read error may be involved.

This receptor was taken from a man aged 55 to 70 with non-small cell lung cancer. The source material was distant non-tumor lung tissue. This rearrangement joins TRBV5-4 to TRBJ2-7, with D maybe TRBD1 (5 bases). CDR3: CASSLGHTGELYF. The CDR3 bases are TGTGCCAGCAGCTTGGGGCACACAGGCGAGCTGTACTTC.